This TCR beta chain was profiled in a study of blood T cell repertoires in COVID-19 (dated by TCRdb to 2018 to 2021). In the study overall: Samples covering the acute and convalescent phases of COVID-19 were provided by collaborators in the United States, Italy and Spain. The prospective study material was composed of cDNA or gDNA derived from T cells, B-cell-depleted T cells, or PBMCs. Subjects who had been exposed to COVID-19, were actively infected with it, or had recovered from it provided the deeply sampled blood TCRbeta repertoires that made up the dataset. Sample metadata almost always included a de-identified subject ID, COVID-19 status, age in years and sex. HLA class I and class II types, where available, came from metadata supplied by the sample provider rather than from assay-based typing. The repertoires were released in a freely available public database meant as a resource for research on the immune response to SARS-CoV-2. Samples came from the ongoing ImmuneRACE study (first 160 participants) plus 1,254 subjects from 6 global collaborators.

Whole blood was collected in K2EDTA tubes by collaborating institutions according to the institutions' own protocols. For TCRbeta analysis, collaborator samples were shipped as frozen whole blood, as isolated PBMCs, or as DNA extracted from either sample type. Summary of the overall study and its limitations: The amount of clinical and demographic metadata varied by source and participant and was provided uncurated.

The immunoSEQ Assay, a bias-controlled multiplex PCR, was used to amplify TCRbeta CDR3 regions from genomic DNA. The study's own analysis went as follows. The number of nucleated cells in each sample was estimated by amplification of reference gene primers within the assay. To quantify the absolute abundance of each unique TCRbeta CDR3 rearrangement, sequence reads were collapsed and filtered. For each sample, productive Simpson clonality was calculated as the square root of Simpson's diversity index across productive rearrangements. TCRdb stores this immuneACCESS table with in-frame sequences only. Part of the clones is absent; in the studies checked, under half of the shortfall reflects unresolved V genes, and no reason is known for the rest. V, J and clone size are those of that table, while D and trimming were read from the DNA. Here the sample has a few hundred thousand clones; roughly 85% occur a single time. The ten top clones hold approximately 7.5% of the sample.

Trimmed from V: 4 bases; trimmed from J: 4 bases; junction bases lacking a gene match: 3. CDR1 LNHDA and CDR2 SQIVND were looked up in the germline V gene (reference sequence). The CDR3, from cysteine to phenylalanine, totals 14 residues. The only DNA kept is the CDR3, 42 bases in frame from the first base. With respect to this clone: The clone's antigen remains unknown. Nothing much larger sits one base from this clone, and base qualities are not available.

This sequence uses TRBV19 and TRBJ2-2; 7 middle bases align to TRBD1. The sequenced sample consisted of peripheral blood. The receptor was derived from a human donor in a cohort sampled during active COVID-19. The CDR3 in this case is CASSTDRATGELFF. The DNA sequence is given as TGTGCCAGTAGTACCGACAGGGCCACCGGGGAGCTGTTTTTT.